The 32 T cell receptor beta chains in this list originate from one sample, sequenced in a study of T cell changes during pregnancy in multiple sclerosis. Clones were sequenced by immunoSEQ multiplex PCR, and TCRdb holds only the in-frame ones, with some missing. The table has 35,000 to 45,000 clones, about 85% seen once. The sequenced sample was CD4+ T cells from peripheral blood mononuclear cells, obtained after pregnancy. Source of these receptors: a female donor with multiple sclerosis, enrolled in a pregnancy study.

The chain has TRBV5-1 and TRBJ2-3, with TRBD2 matching 8 bases. The CDR3 is made up of 16 amino acids. Germline V CDR1 and CDR2: SGHRS, YFSETQ. Germline trimming cut 4 bases from V and 0 bases from J; bases unmatched to any gene: 7. This chain's CDR3 is CASSPTAGVSTDTQYF. For the CDR3, the DNA is TGCGCCAGCAGCCCAACAGCGGGGGTGAGCACAGATACGCAGTATTTT.

This clone was seen only once. The chain employs TRBV7-9 and TRBJ1-1; D gene ambiguous. Trimming left V 5 bases short and J 8 bases short, with 12 bases between. The CDR3 is 12 residues long. CDR1 and CDR2 from the germline V gene are SEHNR and FQNEAQ (reference sequence). CDR3 nucleotide sequence: TGTGCCAGCAGCCTTTACACCACAGAAGCTTTCTTT. Translation gives CASSLYTTEAFF.

The gene calls are TRBV6-5 and TRBJ1-2; TRBD1 matches 10 bases. CDR3 size: 13 residues. Germline CDR1 is MNHEY and CDR2 is SVGAGI. V was clipped by 6 bases and J by 7 bases; unmatched bases: 5. CDR3 in amino acids: CASRETGGGGYTF. In DNA form, the CDR3 reads TGTGCCAGCAGGGAGACAGGGGGCGGTGGCTACACCTTC.

The rearrangement uses TRBV7-2 and TRBJ1-5; D not certain. CDR1 is SGHTA, CDR2 FQGNSA, per germline. The length of the CDR3 is 14 residues. Trimming left V 2 bases short and J 5 bases short, with 10 bases between. The CDR3 DNA sequence: TGTGCCAGCAGCTTACATGCCCAGGATCAGCCCCAGCATTTT. The encoded protein is CASSLHAQDQPQHF.

This clone was seen a single time. This chain uses TRBV4-3 with TRBJ2-7; TRBD1 aligns across 7 bases. After removal of 3 bases from V and 12 bases from J, the junction contained 14 bases not matched to a gene. The CDR3 consists of 14 residues. From germline, CDR1 is LGHNA and CDR2 YSLEER. The CDR3 nucleotides are TGCGCCAGCAGCCAGGATATCCAGGGGGTGAGCGTGTACTTC. Translated: CASSQDIQGVSVYF.

As concerns this clone: Different DNA sequences within this sample yield the same CDR3. The chain is built from TRBV18 and TRBJ1-5, with D tentatively TRBD1 (5 bases). Trimming removed 3 bases at V and 4 bases at J, with 10 bases between. CDR3 length: 14 amino acids. Germline-derived CDR1 and CDR2 are KGHSH and LQKENI. DNA of the CDR3: TGTGCCAGCTCACCCGATCGGGGGAATCAGCCCCAGCATTTT. This gives the protein CASSPDRGNQPQHF.

This clone has just one count. J is TRBJ1-2 and V is TRBV7-2; 9 bases align to TRBD1. Trimming cost V 5 bases and J 4 bases; bases outside gene matches: 2. The V gene's germline CDR1 is SGHTA and CDR2 FQGNSA. The CDR3 has 13 residues. The CDR3 region has the DNA TGTGCCAGCAGCGCGGGACAGGGCTATGGCTACACCTTC. Encoded protein: CASSAGQGYGYTF.

The chain employs TRBV10-3 and TRBJ2-1; 13 bases agree with TRBD2. The CDR3 runs 18 residues. The ends lost 2 bases at V and 5 bases at J; junction bases unmatched: 9. Germline V gives CDR1 ENHRY, CDR2 SYGVKD. The CDR3 DNA reads TGTGCCATCAGTGAGCCCAGACTAGCGGGGGGCCAGAACAATGAGCAGTTCTTC. Encoded protein: CAISEPRLAGGQNNEQFF.

This clone was observed once. The gene calls are TRBV5-1 and TRBJ1-1; TRBD1 aligns across 7 bases. CDR1 is SGHRS, CDR2 YFSETQ, per germline. The CDR3 is made up of 14 amino acids. J gave up 3 bases and V 2 bases, and 4 bases lay outside the gene matches. The CDR3 coding sequence is TGCGCCAGCAGCTTCCAGGGGGGTGACACTGAAGCTTTCTTT. It specifies CASSFQGGDTEAFF.

CDR3 DNA: TGTGCCAGCAGCTCTACAGGGGGCCCTCCCTCCTATAATTCACCCCTCCACTTT. This gives the protein CASSSTGGPPSYNSPLHF. The chain carries TRBV11-2 and TRBJ1-6, with 9 bases matching TRBD1. CDR1 and CDR2 from the germline V gene are SGHAT and FQNNGV. The CDR3 is 18 residues long. The junction had 7 bases not matched to a gene; V was cut back by 4 bases and J by 0 bases.

This clone has only a few counts. The chain uses TRBV7-3 and TRBJ2-3; no definite D call. The V end lost 1 base, the J end lost 4 bases, and 12 bases lay between the germline ends. Germline V gene data show CDR1 as SGHTA and CDR2 as FQGTGA. This CDR3 is built from 15 residues. The CDR3 is CASSLMASPADTQYF. Written as DNA, the CDR3 is TGTGCCAGCAGCTTAATGGCCTCCCCCGCAGATACGCAGTATTTT.

In DNA form, the CDR3 reads TGTGCCAGCAGTTATGGCGGCGGGGGAAAACTGTTTTTT. This encodes CASSYGGGGKLFF. The chain joins TRBV6-5 to TRBJ1-4, with D maybe TRBD1 (5 bases). Trimming removed 3 bases from V and 10 bases from J, with 12 bases in between. The CDR3 length is 13 residues. The germline CDR1 and CDR2 sequences are MNHEY and SVGAGI.

The V and J genes are TRBV2 and TRBJ2-5; no reliable D call. V was shortened by 5 bases and J by 12 bases, with 16 bases between the two germline ends. Germline V gene lookup returns CDR1 SNHLY and CDR2 FYNNEI. This CDR3 is 12 amino acids long. DNA of the CDR3: TGTGCCAGCAGTTACTCGTCAGGCGCCGAGTACTTC. Translation: CASSYSSGAEYF. The complete variable domain, with remaining parts taken from reference TRBV2 and TRBJ2-5, reads EPEVTQTPSHQVTQMGQEVILRCVPISNHLYFYWYRQILGQKVEFLVSFYNNEISEKSEIFDDQFSVERPDGSNFTLKIRSTKLEDSAMYFCASSYSSGAEYFGPGTRLLVL.

This sequence joins TRBV10-3 and TRBJ1-4; 11 bases line up with TRBD1. This CDR3 has 15 amino acids. Unmatched junction bases numbered 7, after V lost 5 bases and J lost 8 bases. Germline V lookup: CDR1 ENHRY, CDR2 SYGVKD. The CDR3 protein is CAISPGTGGEEKLFF. As DNA, the CDR3 is TGTGCCATCAGTCCCGGGACAGGGGGAGAAGAAAAACTGTTTTTT.

This sequence joins TRBV2 and TRBJ1-2, with a tentative D call TRBD1 (5 bases). CDR1 is SNHLY and CDR2 is FYNNEI in the germline V gene. The CDR3 spans 14 residues. Trimming took off 0 bases at V and 5 bases at J, with 10 bases between the two ends. CDR3 DNA sequence: TGTGCCAGCAGTGAAGCGGGCCGGGGGTATGGCTACACCTTC. This sequence encodes CASSEAGRGYGYTF.

This clone was seen a handful of times. The CDR3 loop reads CASSFSGRDRGTDTQYF. The CDR3 nucleotides read TGTGCCAGCAGCTTTTCGGGGCGGGACCGGGGCACAGATACGCAGTATTTT. The chain couples TRBV7-6 to TRBJ2-3; perhaps TRBD2 as D (6 bases). The CDR3 runs 17 residues. Germline values: CDR1 SGHVS, CDR2 FNYEAQ. V dropped 3 bases and J dropped 1 base, with 17 bases sitting between them.

The rearrangement uses TRBV25-1 and TRBJ1-2; 9 bases map to TRBD1. The CDR3 spans 14 residues. Germline V gene sequence: CDR1 MGHDK, CDR2 SYGVNS. The junction had 8 bases not matched to a gene; V was cut back by 4 bases and J by 8 bases. DNA for the CDR3: TGTGCCAGCAGTGGTAGGGGACAGGGATTAGGCTACACCTTC. Translation gives CASSGRGQGLGYTF.

V is TRBV5-4 and J is TRBJ2-1; 11 bases line up with TRBD2. Per the germline V gene, CDR1 is SGHNT and CDR2 is YYREEE (reference sequence). V shed 4 bases and J 1 base; nucleotides not matched to a gene: 1. The CDR3 sequence is 15 residues long. This CDR3 is CASSRLAGSYNEQFF. The CDR3 DNA sequence: TGTGCCAGCAGCCGACTAGCGGGATCCTACAATGAGCAGTTCTTC.

The chain links TRBV20-1 to TRBJ1-2; no firm D call. Germline V gene data show CDR1 as DFQATT and CDR2 as SNEGSKA (reference sequence). The CDR3 sequence is 11 residues long. The V gene lost 6 bases and the J gene lost 7 bases, with 12 bases spanning the gap. CDR3 region: CSARGGSGYTF. In nucleotides, the CDR3 is TGCAGTGCCCGAGGTGGGAGTGGCTACACCTTC.

This sequence joins TRBV2 and TRBJ1-6; D remains unclear. The germline gives CDR1 SNHLY, CDR2 FYNNEI. CDR3 size: 14 residues. V was cut by 6 bases and J by 9 bases, with 15 bases left in between. CDR3 nucleotide sequence: TGTGCCAGCAGAGACTACATTGGGCTTTCACCCCTCCACTTT. Protein: CASRDYIGLSPLHF.

CDR3: CASSFSGPTNSPLHF. As DNA, the CDR3 is TGTGCCAGCAGCTTTTCAGGGCCCACAAATTCACCCCTCCACTTT. The rearrangement joins TRBV7-2 to TRBJ1-6; D might be TRBD1 (5 bases). With 3 bases removed from V and 7 bases from J, the gap between germline ends came to 13 bases. The CDR3 loop spans 15 amino acids. Germline V lookup: CDR1 SGHTA, CDR2 FQGNSA.

This chain uses TRBV5-6 with TRBJ2-7, with 7 bases fitting TRBD2. Unmatched junction bases numbered 3, after V lost 2 bases and J lost 7 bases. The CDR3 runs 12 residues. CDR1 is SGHDT and CDR2 is YYEEEE in the germline V gene. The CDR3 spells CASSLGAGEQYF. DNA of the CDR3: TGTGCCAGCAGCTTAGGAGCGGGGGAGCAGTACTTC.

This rearrangement joins TRBV29-1 to TRBJ1-2; the match to TRBD1 covers 8 bases. The germline V gene has CDR1 SQVTM and CDR2 ANQGSEA. Germline trimming cut 6 bases from V and 4 bases from J; bases unmatched to any gene: 7. This CDR3 region has 13 residues. The CDR3 nucleotides are TGCAGCGTCTCAGGGGGCGCTCCCTATGGCTACACCTTC. Protein sequence: CSVSGGAPYGYTF.

This sequence joins TRBV6-5 and TRBJ1-3; TRBD1 aligns across 7 bases. This CDR3 is built from 15 residues. V lost 5 bases to trimming and J lost 0 bases; unmatched junction nucleotides: 4. Germline-derived CDR1 and CDR2 are MNHEY and SVGAGI. The CDR3 DNA reads as TGTGCCAGCAGTCGACAGGGTCCCTCTGGAAACACCATATATTTT. It codes for CASSRQGPSGNTIYF.

The CDR3 DNA reads as TGTGCCAGCAGCGGGACAGGGGCAGAGACCCAGTACTTC. It yields the protein CASSGTGAETQYF. The J gene is TRBJ2-5, the V gene TRBV2; 10 nucleotides agree with TRBD1. The CDR3 runs 13 residues. Germline assignment: CDR1 SNHLY and CDR2 FYNNEI. V lost 6 bases to trimming and J lost 4 bases; unmatched junction nucleotides: 2. The full variable domain, in which reference TRBV2 and TRBJ2-5 provide the parts outside the CDR3, is EPEVTQTPSHQVTQMGQEVILRCVPISNHLYFYWYRQILGQKVEFLVSFYNNEISEKSEIFDDQFSVERPDGSNFTLKIRSTKLEDSAMYFCASSGTGAETQYFGPGTRLLVL.

CDR3 sequence: CASSGVAVGTGELFF. The CDR3 DNA is TGTGCCAGCAGCGGGGTAGCGGTGGGCACCGGGGAGCTGTTTTTT. V and J are TRBV9 and TRBJ2-2; D is perhaps TRBD2 (6 bases). Germline V gene sequence: CDR1 SGDLS, CDR2 YYNGEE. Trimming removed 3 bases at V and 4 bases at J, with 13 bases between. The length of the CDR3 is 15 residues.

V gene TRBV5-3 combines with J gene TRBJ2-7; the match to TRBD1 covers 10 bases. TRBV5-3 is classed as an ORF, of uncertain function. V lost 3 bases to trimming and J lost 7 bases; unmatched junction nucleotides: 13. The CDR3 is 16 residues long. The DNA of the CDR3 is TGTGCCAGAAGCTCAGAAGGACAGGGGGGCCTCGAAGAGCAGTACTTC. Amino acids: CARSSEGQGGLEEQYF.

The chain links TRBV9 to TRBJ2-2; tentatively, D is TRBD1 (6 bases). Germline V gene lookup returns CDR1 SGDLS and CDR2 YYNGEE. Trimming removed 2 bases from V and 13 bases from J, with 21 bases in between. The CDR3 has 15 amino acids. Here the CDR3 reads CASSVRPVGAPWLFF. The CDR3 DNA reads as TGTGCCAGCAGCGTGAGGCCCGTGGGGGCTCCATGGCTGTTTTTT.

The V and J genes are TRBV11-2 and TRBJ1-1, with 9 positions matching TRBD1. Germline loops: CDR1 SGHAT, CDR2 FQNNGV. CDR3 size: 14 residues. J lost 6 bases, V lost 7 bases, and 9 bases had no gene match. CDR3 nucleotide sequence: TGTGCCAGCAAGGGGACAGGGAAATGGGCTGAAGCTTTCTTT. This gives the protein CASKGTGKWAEAFF.

The rearrangement uses TRBV9 and TRBJ2-7; 7 nucleotides agree with TRBD1. CDR3 length equals 12 residues. Germline CDR1 SGDLS, CDR2 YYNGEE. Trimming at V came to 6 bases and at J to 9 bases, leaving 9 bases not matched to a gene. The CDR3 spells CASTVDRVAQYF. CDR3 DNA sequence: TGTGCCAGCACCGTCGACAGGGTGGCGCAGTACTTC. The full variable domain, completed using reference TRBV9 and TRBJ2-7, is DSGVTQTPKHLITATGQRVTLRCSPRSGDLSVYWYQQSLDQGLQFLIQYYNGEERAKGNILERFSAQQFPDLHSELNLSSLELGDSALYFCASTVDRVAQYFGPGTRLTVT.

The V and J genes are TRBV5-1 and TRBJ1-1, with D possibly matching TRBD1 (6 bases). The CDR3 is 13 amino acids. Germline CDR1 reads SGHRS; CDR2 reads YFSETQ. Between the trimmed V and J ends, which lost 6 bases and 1 base, there was a span of 10 bases. The CDR3: CASTLQGNTEAFF. As DNA, the CDR3 is TGCGCCAGCACTTTACAGGGGAACACTGAAGCTTTCTTT. Full variable domain (outside the CDR3, taken from reference TRBV5-1 and TRBJ1-1): KAGVTQTPRYLIKTRGQQVTLSCSPISGHRSVSWYQQTPGQGLQFLFEYFSETQRNKGNFPGRFSGRQFSNSRSEMNVSTLELGDSALYLCASTLQGNTEAFFGQGTRLTVV.

This clone was seen only a few times. This chain uses TRBV19 with TRBJ1-6, with D uncertain. Trimming took 1 base from V and 8 from J, leaving 9 bases between them. Per the germline V gene, CDR1 is LNHDA and CDR2 is SQIVND (reference sequence). CDR3 length: 14 residues. DNA for the CDR3: TGTGCCAGTAGTATAGTTGGGCAGGATTCACCCCTCCACTTT. Its translation: CASSIVGQDSPLHF.